This T cell receptor beta chain was sequenced in a study of T cells after posttransplantation cyclophosphamide (dated by TCRdb to about 2016). Regarding the study in general: Using TRB sequencing, the study followed how the T cell repertoire rebuilt after myeloablative bone marrow transplantation with posttransplantation cyclophosphamide given as GVHD prophylaxis. Antigen receptor sequencing was done on samples from some 35 PTCy-treated patients and from roughly 15 related bone marrow donors of those patients. Because TRA and TRB clonality were tightly correlated in roughly 10 samples, subsequent TCR analyses were focused on TRB only. Blood from all 30 or so PTCy patients who had 1-year posttransplant specimens underwent TRB sequencing. Public TRB sequences were compared against a database of over 3,600 sequences linked to responses to pathogens, tumor antigens, self-antigens and alloantigens. TRB sequencing was also done on up to roughly 3 additional blood samples from 2 to 5.2 years after transplant in 3 patients, and on pretransplant blood from several patients. Points the paper makes about the study in general: Across approximately 45 patients, TRB clonality was highly associated with recipient CMV seropositivity and CMV reactivation, and PTCy diversity was similar to diversity in CNI/methotrexate controls. The TRB repertoires of T cells infiltrating skin or GI tract showed only limited overlap with the TRB repertoires of T cells in blood. Donor-recipient similarity was low at 1-2 months but increased during the first year, and donor CD8+ memory clones often dominated later blood repertoires.

The CDR3 starts with the cysteine, ends with the phenylalanine, and has 15 residues. Only CDR3 DNA remains: 45 bases, in frame from the first base. CDR1 and CDR2, looked up from the germline V gene, are KGHSH and LQKENI. From V the trimming removes 5 bases and from J it removes 5 bases, while the gene matches leave 9 bases of the junction unaccounted for. On this clone itself: It has no known antigen specificity. No qualities accompany the bases; no much larger clone lies one base away.

Genomic DNA was the input for TRB sequencing, which was run either with the immunoSEQ assay at survey resolution or with the hsTCRB kit. On the study's bioinformatics: The immunoSEQ software handled initial read processing, and the LymphoSeq R package was used for repertoire analyses. For each TRB dataset, clonality was calculated as 1 minus normalized Shannon entropy, and the Gini coefficient was computed as well. Phenotypes of unsorted samples were inferred by mapping TRB sequences from sorted subsets of the recipient or donor onto the same recipient's unsorted samples. TCRdb obtained this table from immuneACCESS and retained in-frame rearrangements with V and J assigned. These tables miss some clones; where compared with another copy, unresolved V genes account for less than half of the shortfall, and the remainder is unexplained. The DNA was the basis for D and trimming; V, J and clone size are from that table. The sample table holds under 7,500 clones, of which under 90% were seen once. Together, the top ten hold less than 4% of the sample.

In light of the paper, this sample's treatment or condition label describes: high-dose cyclophosphamide on days +3 and +4 as single-agent GVHD prophylaxis. Busulfan and fludarabine conditioning, a related or unrelated marrow graft, and cyclophosphamide on days +3 and +4 were given to PTCy patients. The PTCy-treated patients were drawn from a prospective, multi-institutional clinical trial. Mononuclear cells from peripheral blood and bone marrow were separated by Ficoll-Hypaque density centrifugation and then cryopreserved. CD4+ and CD8+ T cells, including naive and memory subsets, were sorted by FACS on a FACSAria II.

Specimen: CD4+ T cells sorted from blood, collected approximately 380 days after allogeneic stem cell transplant with posttransplant cyclophosphamide. The clonotype originates from a male patient in his forties or fifties who received an allogeneic stem cell transplant from a related donor and was CMV-positive. After a transplant, the donor of the graft may account for some T cells. The chain links TRBV18 with TRBJ1-5, with 7 bases matching TRBD1. In nucleotide form, the sequence is TGTGCCAGCTCAGCCGAAACAGGGGCAGATCAGCCCCAGCATTTT. This codes for CASSAETGADQPQHF.